This entry describes one T cell receptor beta chain. The antigen this receptor binds is unknown. No much larger clone is present one base from it, and per-base qualities are unavailable. These data are taken from a study of cytomegalovirus exposure and HLA in healthy donors (TCRdb year 2017). A note on the overall study: An earlier analysis of about 560 of the donors reported 250 to 300 Gb of sequence data and 117 million unique TCR beta sequences obtained from some 170 million T cells. Among approximately 370 genotyped donors of the cohort, an average of around 240,000 unique TCR beta nucleotide sequences was sequenced per donor, of which 15% to 20% were non-productive. To predict cytomegalovirus infection status, the study combined high-throughput TCR immunosequencing, statistical association of individual TCRs with disease status, and machine learning. Along with the roughly 710-subject first cohort, a separate validation cohort of over a hundred different subjects was used. All discovery cohort repertoires had been generated using a single sequencing platform. HLA typing covered class I and class II loci at four-digit resolution. A later analysis re-analyzed previously published TCR beta repertoires from approximately 700 donors and added high-resolution HLA genotyping to study TCR occurrence patterns. About 310 gigabases of sequencing data and approximately 84 million unique TCR sequences were included in an early release covering 550 to 800 HLA-typed donors. Using immunosequencing, the study profiled T cell repertoires from some 670 subjects and related those repertoires to cytomegalovirus serostatus. Alongside the repertoire data, information on donor age, sex, ethnicity and CMV serostatus was compiled. A later genetic analysis used genome-wide SNP genotypes for about 55% of the 666 donors, treating that subset as a discovery cohort. To decide whether each TCR beta V gene segment behaved as functional or pseudogenic, an earlier analysis of approximately 600 of the donors relied on high-throughput TCR beta sequencing. Typing coverage varied by locus: about 620-630 donors for A, B, C, DRB1 and DQB1; roughly 520 for DQA1; nearly 610 for DPA1; 450 to 480 for DPB1. The study was designed to test whether signatures of past pathogen exposure could be identified by cataloging public T cell receptors. Five DR-DQ haplotypes were treated as single units for association and clustering because of strong linkage in the cohort. Rather than using new phenotypic data, the later analysis identified candidate immune exposures from TCR beta sequences and from how often those sequences occurred across donors. The genetic ancestry cluster associated with self-reported Caucasian donors included over 65% of the 398 genotyped donors.

The CDR3 measures 13 amino acids from cysteine to phenylalanine. Here the CDR3 DNA is all that survives: 39 bases in frame from base 1. CDR1 and CDR2, per the germline V gene, are SGHVS and FQNEAQ. The junction carries 8 bases between V and J, which are trimmed by 3 bases and 3 bases respectively. The study at large found these results: In a later analysis, HLA-associated TCR beta chains were found to be more clonally expanded and to have lower generation probabilities than equally common non-associated chains. A later analysis associated 15,000 to 20,000 TCR beta sequences with specific HLA alleles at a false discovery rate of 0.05. Linkage disequilibrium might explain the correlated functional status among segregating V segments, but an unknown experimental factor could not be ruled out. This cohort had only TCR beta chains sequenced, and the lack of alpha or paired-chain data limited which features could be detected. V-gene and J-gene trimming of TCR beta chains was associated with a missense DCLRE1C variant in a later genetic analysis, and the association was replicated in an independent cohort. When HLA alleles, especially DR and DQ, strongly co-occurred, TCR associations were difficult to assign to individual alleles. Because HLA typing was missing for some donors at each locus, association tests included only the typed subset. Compared with the roughly 710-donor mean, donors in an Asian-associated ancestry cluster had fewer N-insertions in productive TCRs, according to a later genetic analysis. A further reported finding was that TCR beta sequences accurately predicted the HLA-A and HLA-B alleles for most subjects in the first cohort. The study gave a list of some 150 TCR beta chains associated with cytomegalovirus. Across donors, most TCR sequences were observed very rarely, whereas some public TCRs were present in many individuals. The only immune exposure information available for the cohort was CMV serostatus. The earlier analysis of fewer than 750 of the donors excluded some 16 rarely observed V segments, including chromosome 9 orphons, because counts were too low. According to a later analysis, TCR association rates differed among HLA loci, with DRB1 alleles showing the most associated TCRs and HLA-C alleles showing the fewest. A cluster of highly shared sequence variants was judged likely to be a technical artifact of the sequencing pipeline. Some IMGT-functional V segments, including TRBV6-2 and TRBV6-3, could not be distinguished by the 87-base-pair reads and were therefore excluded. A few of the identified cytomegalovirus-associated TCR beta chains were confirmed in vitro to be specific for cytomegalovirus antigens. Sequencing depth was assumed to be roughly uniform across donors in the presence/absence analyses, though that assumption may not hold. The classifier was reported to diagnose cytomegalovirus status with high specificity and sensitivity in both the original and validation cohorts. The authors suggested that the approach could potentially be extended to other disease states and immunological phenotypes. Broadly in line with IMGT annotations, most TCR beta V segments showed up in productive rearrangements about 87% or about 30% of the time in an earlier analysis of around 600 of the donors. In a later analysis, most CMV-associated TCR beta chains were found to appear HLA-restricted, with HLA associations seemingly driven largely by CMV exposure. According to a later analysis, parvovirus B19, influenza, CMV and Epstein-Barr virus appeared linked to several top co-occurrence clusters.

Library preparation used the immunoSEQ multiplex PCR assay. For the multiplex PCR, a mixture combining 60 forward primers for TCR Vbeta segments and 13 reverse primers for TCR Jbeta segments was used. The CDR3 region of rearranged TCR beta genes was amplified from genomic DNA by a multiplex PCR assay. The Illumina HiSeq System was used to sequence the amplified TCR beta libraries as 87-base-pair reads. The authors processed their data as follows. A later analysis tallied 75 million to 95 million unique TCR beta chains across the 666 repertoires, and about 10 million of those chains were shared by two or more donors. Raw reads were error-corrected and collapsed into unique sequences by a nearest-neighbor algorithm in which closely related sequences were merged to remove PCR and sequencing errors. CDR3 sequences were aligned to IMGT reference sequences to assign V, D and J gene segments. For a sequence to be retained, a match of at least six nucleotides to both a V gene segment and a J gene segment was required. A rearrangement counted as productive if the CDR3 had no stop codons and remained in frame with V and J, and every other rearrangement counted as non-productive. Following IMGT convention, CDR3 was defined as the stretch from the second conserved V-encoded cysteine to the conserved J-encoded phenylalanine. The earlier analysis of about 610 of the donors excluded sequences that lacked an unambiguous match to a single V gene segment. In an earlier analysis of more than 500 of the donors, a V segment was called functional when productive rearrangements were above 56.7%, and segregating when the standard deviation between donors exceeded 5%. To diagnose cytomegalovirus status from the catalog of TCR beta chain sequences, a statistical classification framework was built. A later analysis assigned V and J genes by comparing TCR nucleotide sequences with IMGT/GENE-DB human TR gene sequences. A later analysis assigned CDR3 sequences and most-parsimonious VDJ recombination scenarios with the TCRdist pipeline. In a later analysis, each TCR beta chain was defined by its CDR3 amino acid sequence together with its V-gene family, and reads lacking a unique V-gene family were excluded. A later analysis removed roughly 590 highly shared, low-generation-probability nucleotide sequences to deal with suspected cross-contamination and a sequencing artifact. A later analysis calculated a clonal expansion index for each public chain from normalized within-repertoire ranks of inferred template counts. In a later analysis, generation probabilities were computed with a VDJ recombination model fitted to out-of-frame rearrangements, and the resulting probabilities were checked against IGoR. In a later analysis, hypergeometric tests were used to score TCR-TCR, TCR-HLA and TCR-CMV co-occurrence, with a repertoire-size bias correction applied to TCR pairs. False discovery rates were estimated in a later analysis by permuting HLA or CMV assignments 20 times. In a later analysis, co-occurring TCRs were grouped using DBSCAN, with TCRdist sequence similarity added in when clustering inside HLA-allele-positive subsets. For co-occurrence clustering, repertoires with fewer than 30,000 or more than 120,000 public chains were excluded, along with four or five repertoires with anomalous nucleotide sharing. In TCRdb, the immuneACCESS table is reduced to in-frame sequences with V and J assigned. These tables do not hold every clone; where another copy was compared, an unresolved V gene accounts for under half, and the others remain unexplained. From that table come the V and J calls and clone size; the DNA was used to work out D and trimming. The sample table contains about 160,000 clones; only one count was recorded for more than 60% of them. The ten most abundant clones make up about 4.5% of the sample.

The cohort comprised 670 or so healthy bone marrow donors. Cohort members were all nominally healthy when sampled, although unrecorded immune exposures were likely present. The donor tested CMV seronegative, placing the donor among the roughly 350 seronegative members of the cohort. A peripheral blood sample was collected from each donor, and TCR beta sequencing was performed on peripheral blood mononuclear cells. The Qiagen DNeasy Blood Extraction Kit was used to extract genomic DNA from the blood cell samples. The receptor's source is a man aged 40-49 years in good health and CMV-seronegative. The sequence is built from TRBV7-8 and TRBJ1-2, with a tentative D gene TRBD1 over 5 matching bases. The sequenced material came from PBMCs. The nucleotides read TGTGCCAGCAGCTTGGGGGGTGACTATGGCTACACCTTC. Translated, it gives CASSLGGDYGYTF. Reference TRBV7-8 and TRBJ1-2 genes cover what lies past the CDR3, so the full variable domain is GAGVSQSPRYKVAKRGQDVALRCDPISGHVSLFWYQQALGQGPEFLTYFQNEAQLDKSGLPSDRFFAERPEGSVSTLKIQRTQQEDSAVYLCASSLGGDYGYTFGSGTRLTVV.